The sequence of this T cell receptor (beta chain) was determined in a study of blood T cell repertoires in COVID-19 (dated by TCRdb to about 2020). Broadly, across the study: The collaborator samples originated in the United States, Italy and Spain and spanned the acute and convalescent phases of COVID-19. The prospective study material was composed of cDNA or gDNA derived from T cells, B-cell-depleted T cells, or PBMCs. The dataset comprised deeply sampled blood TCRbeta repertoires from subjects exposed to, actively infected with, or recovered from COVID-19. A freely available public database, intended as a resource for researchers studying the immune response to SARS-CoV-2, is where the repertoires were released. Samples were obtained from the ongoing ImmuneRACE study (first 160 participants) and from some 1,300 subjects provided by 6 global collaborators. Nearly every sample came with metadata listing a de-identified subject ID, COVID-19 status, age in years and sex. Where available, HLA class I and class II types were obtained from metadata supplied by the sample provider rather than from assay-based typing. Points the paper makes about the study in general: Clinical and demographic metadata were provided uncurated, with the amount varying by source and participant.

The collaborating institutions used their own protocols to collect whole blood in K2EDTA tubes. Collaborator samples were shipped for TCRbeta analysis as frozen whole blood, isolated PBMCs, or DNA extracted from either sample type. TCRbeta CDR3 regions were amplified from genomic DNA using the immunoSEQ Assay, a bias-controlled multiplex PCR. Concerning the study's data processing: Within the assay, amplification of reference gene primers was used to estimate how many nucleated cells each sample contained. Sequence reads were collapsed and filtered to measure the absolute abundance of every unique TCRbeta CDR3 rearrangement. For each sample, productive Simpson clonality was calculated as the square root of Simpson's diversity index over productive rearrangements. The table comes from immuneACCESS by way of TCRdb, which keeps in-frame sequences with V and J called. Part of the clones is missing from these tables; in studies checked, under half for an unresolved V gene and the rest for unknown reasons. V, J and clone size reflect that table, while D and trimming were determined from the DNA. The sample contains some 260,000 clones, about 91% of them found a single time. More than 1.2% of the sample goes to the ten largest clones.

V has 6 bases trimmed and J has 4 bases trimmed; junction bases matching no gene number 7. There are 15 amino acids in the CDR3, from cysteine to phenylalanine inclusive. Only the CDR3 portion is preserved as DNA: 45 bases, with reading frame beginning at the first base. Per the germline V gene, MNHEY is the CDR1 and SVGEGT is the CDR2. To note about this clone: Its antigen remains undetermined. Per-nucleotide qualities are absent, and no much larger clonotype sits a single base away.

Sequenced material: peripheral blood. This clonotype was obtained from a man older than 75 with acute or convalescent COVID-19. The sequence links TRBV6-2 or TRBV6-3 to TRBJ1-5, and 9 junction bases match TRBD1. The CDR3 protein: CASSPGGQGNQPQHF. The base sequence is TGTGCCAGCAGCCCTGGGGGACAGGGAAATCAGCCCCAGCATTTT.